This TCR beta chain was retrieved from a study of OX40 agonist ivuxolimab in advanced cancers. Study-level background: Patients received ivuxolimab, an intravenous treatment, every 2 weeks at 0.01 to 10 mg/kg. Age averaged about 62 years (range about 23 to 85), and 70% to 85% were male. General observations from the study: Clonal expansion in partial responders at 0.1-3.0 mg/kg ranked among the lowest. Averaged across samples, CD8+ T cells carried more expanded clones than CD4+ did.

Only in-frame clones appear in the TCRdb table, and some are missing; sequencing was by immunoSEQ multiplex PCR. The sample includes tens of thousands of clones, 70% to 90% seen only once; the top ten take 0.6% to 0.9%. Germline V gene lookup returns CDR1 SGHNT and CDR2 YYREEE (reference sequence). This CDR3 contains 14 residues. Deletions cut 2 bases from V and 4 bases from J, with 12 bases between. This clone was found once. Its antigen remains unknown. The sequenced sample was CD4+ or CD8+ T cells sorted from blood, obtained in a trial of the OX40 agonist ivuxolimab. The source is an adult with an advanced solid tumor such as melanoma, head and neck, liver or kidney cancer. This chain uses TRBV5-4 with TRBJ1-1, with a possible D match to TRBD1 (6 bases). CDR3 sequence: CASSLKQGGTEAFF. CDR3 bases: TGTGCCAGCAGCTTAAAACAGGGAGGCACTGAAGCTTTCTTT.